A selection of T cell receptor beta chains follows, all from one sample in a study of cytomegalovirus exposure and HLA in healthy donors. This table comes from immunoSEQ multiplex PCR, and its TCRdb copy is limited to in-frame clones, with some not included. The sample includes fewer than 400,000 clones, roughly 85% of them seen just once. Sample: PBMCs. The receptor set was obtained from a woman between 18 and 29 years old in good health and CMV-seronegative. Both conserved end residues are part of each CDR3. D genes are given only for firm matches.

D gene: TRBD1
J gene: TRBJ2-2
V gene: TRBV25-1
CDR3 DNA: TGTGCCAGCAGTCCAACAGGGGGCACCGGGGAGCTGTTTTTT
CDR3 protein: CASSPTGGTGELFF

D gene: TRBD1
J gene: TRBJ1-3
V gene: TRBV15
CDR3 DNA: TGTGCCACCAGCCGGGACAGGACTGGAAACACCATATATTTT
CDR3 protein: CATSRDRTGNTIYF

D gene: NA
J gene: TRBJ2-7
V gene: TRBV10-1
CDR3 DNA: TGCGCCAGCAGTGAGTGCGCCGGGGTCGTCTACGAGCAGTACTTC
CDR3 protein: CASSECAGVVYEQYF

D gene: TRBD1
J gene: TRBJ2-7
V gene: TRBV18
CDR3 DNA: TGTGCCAGCTCACTTCGACAGGGGTTATACTACGAGCAGTACTTC
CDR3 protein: CASSLRQGLYYEQYF

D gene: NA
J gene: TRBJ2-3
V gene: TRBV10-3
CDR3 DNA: TGTGCCATCGGGGGGTCAACAGATACGCAGTATTTT
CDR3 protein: CAIGGSTDTQYF

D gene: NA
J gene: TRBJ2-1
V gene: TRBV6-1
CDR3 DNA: TGTGCCAGCAGTAAATACTACGGTTTGGGCAATGAGCAGTTCTTC
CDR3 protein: CASSKYYGLGNEQFF

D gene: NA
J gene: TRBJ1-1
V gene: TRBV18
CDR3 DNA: TGTGCCAGCTCACCTCAACAGCAGAACACTGAAGCTTTCTTT
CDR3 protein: CASSPQQQNTEAFF

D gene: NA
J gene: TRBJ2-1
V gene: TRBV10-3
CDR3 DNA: TGTGCCATCAGTGCATATTCGGATGAGCAGTTCTTC
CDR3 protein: CAISAYSDEQFF

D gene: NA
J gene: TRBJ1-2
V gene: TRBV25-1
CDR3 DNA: TGTGCCAGCATACCCGCCTCGGGAGGAGATGGCTACACCTTC
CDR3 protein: CASIPASGGDGYTF

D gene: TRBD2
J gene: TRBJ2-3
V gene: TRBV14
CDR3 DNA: TGTGCCAGCAGCCAAAAGGGACTAGCGGGAGGAGGGACAGATACGCAGTATTTT
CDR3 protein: CASSQKGLAGGGTDTQYF

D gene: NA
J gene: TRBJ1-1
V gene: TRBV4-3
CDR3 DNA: TGCGCCAGCAGCCAAGAGGAGGGTAACACTGAAGCTTTCTTT
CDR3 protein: CASSQEEGNTEAFF

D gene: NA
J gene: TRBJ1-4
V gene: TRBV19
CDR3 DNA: TGTGCCAGTAGTGGGGTCGCGGGCGAAAAACTGTTTTTT
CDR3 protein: CASSGVAGEKLFF

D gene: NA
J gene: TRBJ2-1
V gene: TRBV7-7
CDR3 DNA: TGTGCCAGCAGCTCTCGCGGACAGTCGAACGAGCAGTTCTTC
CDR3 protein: CASSSRGQSNEQFF

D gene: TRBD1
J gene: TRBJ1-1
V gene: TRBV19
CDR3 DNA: TGTGCCAGTAGTGCCGCACAGGGGAGTGAAGCTTTCTTT
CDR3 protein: CASSAAQGSEAFF

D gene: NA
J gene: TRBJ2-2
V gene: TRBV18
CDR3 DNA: TGTGCCAGCTCACCACCGGCAGGGGAAGCCAACACCGGGGAGCTGTTTTTT
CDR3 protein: CASSPPAGEANTGELFF

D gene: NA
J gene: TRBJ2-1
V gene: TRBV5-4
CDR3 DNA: TGTGCCAGCAGCGGAAAGACAGGTACAACTGAGCAGTTCTTC
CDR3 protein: CASSGKTGTTEQFF